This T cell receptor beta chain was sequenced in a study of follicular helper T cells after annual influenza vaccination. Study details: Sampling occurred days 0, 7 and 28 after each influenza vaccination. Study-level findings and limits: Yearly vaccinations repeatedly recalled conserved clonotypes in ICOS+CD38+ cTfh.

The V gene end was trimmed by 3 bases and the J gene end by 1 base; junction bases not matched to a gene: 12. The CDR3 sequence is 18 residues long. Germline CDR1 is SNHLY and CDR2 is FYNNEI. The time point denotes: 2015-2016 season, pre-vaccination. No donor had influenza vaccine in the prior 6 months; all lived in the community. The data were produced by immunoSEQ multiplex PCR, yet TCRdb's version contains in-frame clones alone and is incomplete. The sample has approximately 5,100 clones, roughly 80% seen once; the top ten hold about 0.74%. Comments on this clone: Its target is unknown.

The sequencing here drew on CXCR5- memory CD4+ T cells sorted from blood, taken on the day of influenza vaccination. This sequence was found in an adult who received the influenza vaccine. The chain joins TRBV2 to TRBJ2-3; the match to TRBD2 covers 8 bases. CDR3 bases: TGTGCCAGCAGTGACAGCGGGGGATGGGGGAGGGGCACAGATACGCAGTATTTT. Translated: CASSDSGGWGRGTDTQYF.